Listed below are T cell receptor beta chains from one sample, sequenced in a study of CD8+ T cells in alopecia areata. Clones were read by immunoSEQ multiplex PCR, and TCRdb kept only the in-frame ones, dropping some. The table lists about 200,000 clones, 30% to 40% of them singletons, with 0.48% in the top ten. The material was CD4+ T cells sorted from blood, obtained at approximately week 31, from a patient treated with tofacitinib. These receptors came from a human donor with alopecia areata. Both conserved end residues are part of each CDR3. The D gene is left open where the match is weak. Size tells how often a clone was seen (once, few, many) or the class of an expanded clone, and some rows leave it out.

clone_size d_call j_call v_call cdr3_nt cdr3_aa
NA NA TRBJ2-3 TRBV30 TGTGCCTGGAGTGTACTTGGGGGAAGGGCAGATACGCAGTATTTT CAWSVLGGRADTQYF
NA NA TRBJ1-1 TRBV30 TGTGCCTGGATATCCTCATCGGGGACTGAAGCTTTCTTT CAWISSSGTEAFF
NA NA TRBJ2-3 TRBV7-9 TGTGCCAGCAGCCCGGGGACAATTCGCACAGATACGCAGTATTTT CASSPGTIRTDTQYF
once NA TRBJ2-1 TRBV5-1 TGCGCCAGCAGCTTGGCGACCTCCGGCCATGAGCAGTTCTTC CASSLATSGHEQFF
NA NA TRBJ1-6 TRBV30 TGTGCCTGTGCTACCCTCGATAATTCACCCCTCCACTTT CACATLDNSPLHF
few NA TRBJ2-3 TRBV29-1 TGCAGCGTTTCCCTGGGCTCTTCGACAGATACGCAGTATTTT CSVSLGSSTDTQYF
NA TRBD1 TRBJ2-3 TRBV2 TGTGCCAGCAGGGGACAGGAGTACACAGATACGCAGTATTTT CASRGQEYTDTQYF
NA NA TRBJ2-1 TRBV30 TGTGCCTGGAGTGTAAACCGCCCCAAGCAGTTCTTC CAWSVNRPKQFF
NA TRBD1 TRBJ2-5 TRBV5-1 TGCGCCAGCAGCGCACAGGGGAGCCTCCAAGAGACCCAGTACTTC CASSAQGSLQETQYF
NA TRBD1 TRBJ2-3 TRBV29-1 TGCAGCGTCAGGGGGTACAACGCAGATACGCAGTATTTT CSVRGYNADTQYF
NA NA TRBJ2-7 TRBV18 TGTGCCAGCTCACCACGACGGAGCTCCTACGAGCAGTACTTC CASSPRRSSYEQYF
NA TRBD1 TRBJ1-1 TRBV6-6 TGTGCCAGCAGACAATCAGGGGGTTTAGCGGACACTGAAGCTTTCTTT CASRQSGGLADTEAFF
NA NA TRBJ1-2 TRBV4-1 TGCGCCAGCAGCCAAGTGTCAACCTATGGCTACACCTTC CASSQVSTYGYTF
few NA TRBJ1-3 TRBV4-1 TGCGCCAGCAGCCAAGTTCCCAGTTCGAATGGAAACACCATATATTTT CASSQVPSSNGNTIYF
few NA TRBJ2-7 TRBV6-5 TGTGCCAGCAGAAGTTCGGGCCTCGACGAGCAGTACTTC CASRSSGLDEQYF
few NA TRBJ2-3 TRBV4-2 TGTGCCAGCAGCCAAGCTCAGCAACCTGGGGATAGTACAGATACGCAGTATTTT CASSQAQQPGDSTDTQYF
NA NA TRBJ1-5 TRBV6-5 TGTGCCAGCAGCTTCCGGGACGGCAGCAATCAGCCCCAGCATTTT CASSFRDGSNQPQHF